A selection of T cell receptor beta chains follows, all from one sample in a study of naive and memory T cell subsets. TCRdb recomputed calls from the 5' RACE reads with MiXCR, one row per CDR3 protein. The data hold around 56,000 distinct CDR3 sequences, with 6.5% to 8.5% observed a single time. The source is a female donor in good health. CDR3s include the opening cysteine and the closing phenylalanine or tryptophan. A D gene is named only where the DNA matches it firmly. A row's size may be missing; if present it is once, few, many or a size class.

CDR3 length,J gene,clone size,D gene,V gene,CDR3 protein,CDR3 DNA
14,TRBJ1-5,many,-,TRBV20-1,CSARDRNSNQPQHF,TGCAGTGCTAGAGACCGAAATAGCAATCAGCCCCAGCATTTT
13,TRBJ1-3,-,-,TRBV29-1,CSVEVPPGNTIYF,TGCAGCGTTGAAGTCCCCCCCGGAAACACCATATATTTT
13,TRBJ2-5,-,-,TRBV5-6,CASSTSVQETQYF,TGTGCCAGCAGTACCAGTGTTCAAGAGACCCAGTACTTC
17,TRBJ2-1,few,-,TRBV2,CASSDRRGHDTYNEQFF,TGTGCCAGCAGTGATCGTAGGGGACACGACACTTACAATGAGCAGTTCTTC
14,TRBJ2-7,few,-,TRBV2,CASREFAESYEQYF,TGTGCCAGCAGGGAGTTTGCGGAATCCTACGAGCAGTACTTC
13,TRBJ1-2,many,-,TRBV29-1,CSVAPGPSYGYTF,TGCAGCGTTGCCCCGGGACCCAGCTATGGCTACACCTTC
14,TRBJ2-7,few,-,TRBV5-5,CASSTGDLTYEQYF,TGTGCCAGCAGCACGGGGGACCTTACCTACGAGCAGTACTTC
18,TRBJ2-1,-,TRBD1,TRBV7-9,CASSPGTGFLGSVPEQFF,TGTGCCAGCAGCCCCGGGACAGGGTTTTTGGGGTCCGTCCCTGAGCAGTTCTTC
14,TRBJ2-3,-,-,TRBV6-1,CASSQNRFADTQYF,TGTGCCAGCAGTCAGAACAGGTTCGCAGATACGCAGTATTTT
14,TRBJ1-1,-,-,TRBV30,CAWKVGPTNTEAFF,TGTGCCTGGAAAGTCGGGCCGACGAACACTGAAGCTTTCTTT
16,TRBJ1-3,-,-,TRBV14,CASSQDWGPARNTIYF,TGTGCCAGCAGCCAAGATTGGGGCCCAGCCCGAAACACCATATATTTT
16,TRBJ2-3,-,-,TRBV7-2,CASSAPPGGDTDTQYF,TGTGCCAGCAGCGCCCCGCCAGGAGGGGACACAGATACGCAGTATTTT
14,TRBJ1-1,many,-,TRBV9,CASSERSSATEAFF,TGTGCCAGCAGCGAGAGAAGTAGCGCCACTGAAGCTTTCTTT
13,TRBJ1-4,many,TRBD1,TRBV4-3,CASRQGANEKLFF,TGCGCCAGCAGGCAGGGGGCTAATGAAAAACTGTTTTTT
14,TRBJ1-1,-,-,TRBV29-1,CSGVQGPKNTEAFF,TGCAGCGGAGTACAGGGCCCTAAGAACACTGAAGCTTTCTTT